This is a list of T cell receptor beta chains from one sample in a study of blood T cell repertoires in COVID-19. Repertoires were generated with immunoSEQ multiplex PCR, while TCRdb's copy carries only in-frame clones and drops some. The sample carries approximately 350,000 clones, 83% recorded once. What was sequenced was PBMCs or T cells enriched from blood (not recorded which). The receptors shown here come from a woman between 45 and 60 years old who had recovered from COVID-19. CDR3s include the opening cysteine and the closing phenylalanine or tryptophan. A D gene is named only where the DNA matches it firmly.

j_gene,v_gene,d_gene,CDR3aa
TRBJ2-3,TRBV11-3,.,CASSSVSTDTQYF
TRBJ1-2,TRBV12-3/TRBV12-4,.,CASSQGNYGYTF
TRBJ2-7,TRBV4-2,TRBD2,CASSFDPSGSYEQYF
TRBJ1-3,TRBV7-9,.,CASSLGSQYTIYF
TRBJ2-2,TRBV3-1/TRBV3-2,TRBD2,CASSQELASIGELFF
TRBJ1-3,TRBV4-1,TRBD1,CASSKQPGQAYSGNTIYF
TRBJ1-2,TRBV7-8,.,CASSSQGVGGYTF
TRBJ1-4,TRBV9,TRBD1,CASSGGQGPNEKLFF
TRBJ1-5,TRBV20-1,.,CSASVGAGAEPQHF
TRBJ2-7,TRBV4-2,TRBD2,CASSQDSPLAGTSYEQYF
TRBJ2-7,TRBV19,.,CASSPSGLRYEQYF
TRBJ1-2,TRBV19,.,CASSIQQARPNYGYTF
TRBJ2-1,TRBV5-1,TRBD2,CASSETSGSSYNEQFF
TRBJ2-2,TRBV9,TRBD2,CASSPGLGGELFF
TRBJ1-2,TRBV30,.,CAWSVLVPAGYGYTF
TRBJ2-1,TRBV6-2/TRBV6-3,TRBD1,CASSYPSGQHGNEQFF
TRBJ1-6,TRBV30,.,CAWSVGLLDFSPLHF